The subject of this entry is one TCR beta chain. The CDR3 is made up of 14 amino acids. The germline CDR1 and CDR2 sequences are GTSNPN and SVGIG (reference sequence). V gave up 0 bases and J gave up 2 bases, with 10 bases separating them. The entry originates in a study of T-cell memory formation after mild COVID-19. Each CDR3 protein gets one entry after TCRdb re-called the 5' RACE reads with MiXCR. The sample holds 240,000 or so distinct CDR3 sequences, around a tenth seen once. This sequence originates from a man between 18 and 35 years old who had mild COVID-19 (a few samples of this study predate the infection). Cell type and time point are not known. Sequencing was carried out using PBMCs or a T cell subset sorted from them (not recorded which). The genes are TRBV30 and TRBJ2-5; D uncertain. CDR3 loop: CAWSVLRPQETQYF. Written as DNA, the CDR3 is TGTGCCTGGAGTGTACTCCGGCCTCAAGAGACCCAGTACTTC.